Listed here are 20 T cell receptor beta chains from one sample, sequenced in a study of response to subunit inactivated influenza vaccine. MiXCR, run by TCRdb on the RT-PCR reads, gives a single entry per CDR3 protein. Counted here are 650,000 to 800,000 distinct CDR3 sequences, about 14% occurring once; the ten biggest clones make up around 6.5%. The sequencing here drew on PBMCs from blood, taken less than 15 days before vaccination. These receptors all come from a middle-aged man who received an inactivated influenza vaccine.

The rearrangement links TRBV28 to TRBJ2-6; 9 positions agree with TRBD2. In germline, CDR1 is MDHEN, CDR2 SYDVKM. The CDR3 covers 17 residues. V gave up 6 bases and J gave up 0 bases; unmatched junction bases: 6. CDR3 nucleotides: TGTGCCAGCAGGCGAGCGGGAGGAGTCTCTGGGGCCAACGTCCTGACTTTC. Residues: CASRRAGGVSGANVLTF.

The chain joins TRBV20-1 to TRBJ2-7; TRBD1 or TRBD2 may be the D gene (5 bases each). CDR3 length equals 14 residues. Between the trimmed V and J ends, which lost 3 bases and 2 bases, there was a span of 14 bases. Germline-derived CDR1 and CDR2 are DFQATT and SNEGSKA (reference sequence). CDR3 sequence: CSASQSRDAYEQYF. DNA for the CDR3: TGCAGTGCTAGTCAGTCCCGGGACGCCTACGAGCAGTACTTC.

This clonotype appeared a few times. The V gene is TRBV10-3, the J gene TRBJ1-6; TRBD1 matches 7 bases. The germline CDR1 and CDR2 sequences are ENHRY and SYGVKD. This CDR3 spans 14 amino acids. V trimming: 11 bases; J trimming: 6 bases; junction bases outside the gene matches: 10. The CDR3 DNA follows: TGTGCCGCCAGAGACAGGGTCGGTAATTCACCCCTCCACTTT. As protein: CAARDRVGNSPLHF.

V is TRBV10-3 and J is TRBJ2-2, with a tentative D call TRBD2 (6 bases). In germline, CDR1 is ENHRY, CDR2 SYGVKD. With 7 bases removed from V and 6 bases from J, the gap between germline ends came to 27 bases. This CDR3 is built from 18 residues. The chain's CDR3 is CAITGSTPGVGSAGELFF. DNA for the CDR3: TGTGCCATCACGGGTTCCACTCCGGGGGTCGGGAGCGCCGGGGAGCTGTTTTTT.

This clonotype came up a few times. The CDR3 sequence: CATSLGTVQETQYF. CDR3 nucleotide sequence: TGTGCCACCAGCTTGGGGACAGTCCAAGAGACCCAGTACTTC. The V gene is TRBV15, the J gene TRBJ2-5; TRBD1 agrees at 7 bases. V shed 5 bases and J 1 base; nucleotides not matched to a gene: 4. The CDR3 consists of 14 residues. Germline-derived CDR1 and CDR2 are LNHNV and YYDKDF (reference sequence).

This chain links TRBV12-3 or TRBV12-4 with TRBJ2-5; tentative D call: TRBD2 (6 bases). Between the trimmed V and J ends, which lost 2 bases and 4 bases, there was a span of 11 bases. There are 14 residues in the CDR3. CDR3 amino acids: CASSLFVGGETQYF. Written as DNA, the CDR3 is TGTGCCAGCAGTTTATTCGTGGGGGGAGAGACCCAGTACTTC.

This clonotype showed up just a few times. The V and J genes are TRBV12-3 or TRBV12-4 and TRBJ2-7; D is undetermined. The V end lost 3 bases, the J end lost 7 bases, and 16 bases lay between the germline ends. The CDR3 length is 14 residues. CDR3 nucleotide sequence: TGTGCCAGCAGTTTTATGGGGATAGGTGGGGAGCAGTACTTC. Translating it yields CASSFMGIGGEQYF.

In DNA form, the CDR3 reads TGTGCCAGCAGCCGACTAGCGGGGGGGGACTACAATGAGCAGTTCTTC. Its translation: CASSRLAGGDYNEQFF. V usage is TRBV3-1 and J usage is TRBJ2-1, with 14 bases aligning to TRBD2. There are 16 residues in the CDR3. V lost 4 bases and J lost 3; bases outside the gene matches: 2. The germline V gene has CDR1 LGHDT and CDR2 YNNKEL (reference sequence).

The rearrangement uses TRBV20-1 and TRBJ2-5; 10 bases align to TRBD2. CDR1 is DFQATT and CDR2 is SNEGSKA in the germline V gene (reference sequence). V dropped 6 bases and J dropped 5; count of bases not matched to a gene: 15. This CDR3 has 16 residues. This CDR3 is CSARRWASGSRETQYF. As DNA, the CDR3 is TGCAGTGCCCGAAGATGGGCTAGCGGGAGCCGGGAGACCCAGTACTTC.

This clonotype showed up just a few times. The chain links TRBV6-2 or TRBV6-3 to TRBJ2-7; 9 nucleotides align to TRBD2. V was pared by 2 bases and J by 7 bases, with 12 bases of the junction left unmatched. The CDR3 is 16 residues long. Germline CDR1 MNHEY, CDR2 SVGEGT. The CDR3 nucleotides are TGTGCCAGCAGTTACGGGAGCGGGAGGACCGTGGGGGAGCAGTACTTC. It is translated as CASSYGSGRTVGEQYF.

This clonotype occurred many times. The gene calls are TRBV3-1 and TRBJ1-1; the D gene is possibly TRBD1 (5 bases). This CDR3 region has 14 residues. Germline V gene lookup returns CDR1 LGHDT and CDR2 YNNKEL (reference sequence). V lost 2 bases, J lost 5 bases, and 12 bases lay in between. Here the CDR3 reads CASSQSETGTEAFF. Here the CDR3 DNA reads TGTGCCAGCAGCCAATCCGAAACAGGAACTGAAGCTTTCTTT.

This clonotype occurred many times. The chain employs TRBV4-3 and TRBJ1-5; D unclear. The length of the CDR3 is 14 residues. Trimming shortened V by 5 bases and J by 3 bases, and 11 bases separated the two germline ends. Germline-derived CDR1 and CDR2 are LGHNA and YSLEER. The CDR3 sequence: CASSRSQNNQPQHF. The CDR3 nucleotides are TGCGCCAGCAGCAGATCACAGAACAATCAGCCCCAGCATTTT.

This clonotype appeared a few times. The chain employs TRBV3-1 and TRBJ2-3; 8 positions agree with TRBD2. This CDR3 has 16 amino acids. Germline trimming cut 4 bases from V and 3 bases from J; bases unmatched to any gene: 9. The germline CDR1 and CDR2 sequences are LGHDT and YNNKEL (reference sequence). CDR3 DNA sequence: TGTGCCAGCAGCCCACTAAGCGGGGGCCCGACAGATACGCAGTATTTT. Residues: CASSPLSGGPTDTQYF.

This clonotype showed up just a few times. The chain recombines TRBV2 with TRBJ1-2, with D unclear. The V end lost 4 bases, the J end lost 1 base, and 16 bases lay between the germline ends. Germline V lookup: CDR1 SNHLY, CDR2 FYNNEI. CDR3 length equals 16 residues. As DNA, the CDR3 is TGTGCCAGCAGTGTTGCTACAGAGCGATTTAACTATGGCTACACCTTC. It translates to CASSVATERFNYGYTF.

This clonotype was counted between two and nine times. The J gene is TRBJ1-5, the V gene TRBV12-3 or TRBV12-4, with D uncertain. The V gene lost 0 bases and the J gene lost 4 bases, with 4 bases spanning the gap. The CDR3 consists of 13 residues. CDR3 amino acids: CASSLAWNQPQHF. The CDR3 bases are TGTGCCAGCAGTTTAGCGTGGAATCAGCCCCAGCATTTT.

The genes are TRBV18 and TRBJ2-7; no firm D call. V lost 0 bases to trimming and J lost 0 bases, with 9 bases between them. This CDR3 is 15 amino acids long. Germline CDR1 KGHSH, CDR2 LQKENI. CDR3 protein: CASSPPSRPSYEQYF. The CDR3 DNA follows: TGTGCCAGCTCACCACCGAGCAGGCCCTCCTACGAGCAGTACTTC.

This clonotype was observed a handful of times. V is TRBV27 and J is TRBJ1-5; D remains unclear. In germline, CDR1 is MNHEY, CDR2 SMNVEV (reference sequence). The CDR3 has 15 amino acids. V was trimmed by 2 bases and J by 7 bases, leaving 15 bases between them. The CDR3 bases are TGTGCCAGCAGTTTAGTATGGGAGCCTATACAGCCCCAGCATTTT. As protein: CASSLVWEPIQPQHF.

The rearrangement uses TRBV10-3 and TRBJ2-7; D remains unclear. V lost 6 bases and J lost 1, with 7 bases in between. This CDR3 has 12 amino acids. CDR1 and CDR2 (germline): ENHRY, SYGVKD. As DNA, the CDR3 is TGTGCCATCAGGAACACGTCCTACGAGCAGTACTTC. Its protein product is CAIRNTSYEQYF.

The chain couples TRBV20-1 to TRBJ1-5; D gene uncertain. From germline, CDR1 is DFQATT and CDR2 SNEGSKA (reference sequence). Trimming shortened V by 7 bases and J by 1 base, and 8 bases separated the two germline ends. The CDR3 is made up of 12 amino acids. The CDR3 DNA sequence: TGCAGTGGAACGGAAAGCAATCAGCCCCAGCATTTT. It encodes CSGTESNQPQHF.

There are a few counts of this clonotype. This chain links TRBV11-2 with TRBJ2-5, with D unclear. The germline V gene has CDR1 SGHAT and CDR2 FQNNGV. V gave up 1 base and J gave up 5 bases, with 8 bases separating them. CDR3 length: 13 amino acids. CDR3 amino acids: CASSLALPETQYF. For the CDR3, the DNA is TGTGCCAGCAGCTTAGCTCTCCCGGAGACCCAGTACTTC.